Sequencing of this T cell receptor (beta chain) was carried out in a study of blood T cell repertoires in COVID-19. Overall study: Nucleic acid was either cDNA or gDNA, and it came from T cells, B-cell-depleted T cells, or PBMCs.

Original methodology: Cell counts per sample came from amplifying reference gene primers. The repertoire was sequenced with immunoSEQ multiplex PCR; TCRdb's copy has only in-frame clones and lacks some. The V and J calls and clone size are taken from that table; D and trimming were inferred from the DNA. The sample yields about 50,000 clones, 75% to 90% seen once. J lost 4 bases, V lost 3 bases, and 3 bases had no gene match. The V gene's germline CDR1 is LNHDA and CDR2 SQIVND (reference sequence). The CDR3 extends over 14 amino acids. The TCR sequence derives from a man in his sixties with acute or convalescent COVID-19. Input material: peripheral blood. The rearrangement uses TRBV19 and TRBJ1-5; 7 nucleotides align to TRBD1. The CDR3: CASSISRGNQPQHF. CDR3 nucleotides: TGTGCCAGTAGTATTTCCAGGGGGAATCAGCCCCAGCATTTT.